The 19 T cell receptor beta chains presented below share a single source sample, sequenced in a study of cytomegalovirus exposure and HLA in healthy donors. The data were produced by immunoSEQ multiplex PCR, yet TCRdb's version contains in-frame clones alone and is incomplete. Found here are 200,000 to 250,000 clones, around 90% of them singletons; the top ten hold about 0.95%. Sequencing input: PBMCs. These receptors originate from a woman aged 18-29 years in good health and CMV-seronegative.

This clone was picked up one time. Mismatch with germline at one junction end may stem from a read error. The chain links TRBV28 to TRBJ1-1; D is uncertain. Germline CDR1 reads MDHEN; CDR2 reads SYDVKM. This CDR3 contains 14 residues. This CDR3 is CATSRKLRNTEAFF. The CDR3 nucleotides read TGTGCCACCAGTCGTAAATTGCGGAACACTGAAGCTTTCTTT.

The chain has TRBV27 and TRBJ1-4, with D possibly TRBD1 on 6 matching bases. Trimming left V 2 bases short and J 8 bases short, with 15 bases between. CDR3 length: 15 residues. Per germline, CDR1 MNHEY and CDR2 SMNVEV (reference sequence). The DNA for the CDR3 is TGTGCCAGCAGTTTAGTGTCAGGGGATAAGGAAAAACTGTTTTTT. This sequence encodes CASSLVSGDKEKLFF.

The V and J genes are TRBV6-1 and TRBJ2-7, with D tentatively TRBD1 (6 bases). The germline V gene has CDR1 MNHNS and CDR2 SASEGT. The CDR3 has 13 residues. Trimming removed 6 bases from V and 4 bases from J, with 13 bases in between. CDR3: CASSPGARYEQYF. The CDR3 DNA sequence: TGTGCCAGCAGCCCAGGGGCCCGATACGAGCAGTACTTC.

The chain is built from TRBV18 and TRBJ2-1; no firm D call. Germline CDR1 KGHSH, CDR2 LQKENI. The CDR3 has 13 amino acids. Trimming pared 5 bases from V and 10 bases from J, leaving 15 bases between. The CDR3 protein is CASSLKQSSEQFF. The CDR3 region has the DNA TGTGCCAGCTCATTGAAACAGTCGAGCGAGCAGTTCTTC.

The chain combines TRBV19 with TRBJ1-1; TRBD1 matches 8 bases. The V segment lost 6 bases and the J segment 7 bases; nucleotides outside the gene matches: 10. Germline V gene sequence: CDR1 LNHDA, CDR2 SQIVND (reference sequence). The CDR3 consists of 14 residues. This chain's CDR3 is CASSLDRGPFEAFF. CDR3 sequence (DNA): TGTGCCAGTAGCCTAGACAGGGGACCGTTTGAAGCTTTCTTT.

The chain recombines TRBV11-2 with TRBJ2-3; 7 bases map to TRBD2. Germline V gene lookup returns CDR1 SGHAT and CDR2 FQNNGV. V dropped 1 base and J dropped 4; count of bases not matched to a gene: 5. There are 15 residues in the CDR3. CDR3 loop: CASSLGGGTADTQYF. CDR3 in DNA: TGTGCCAGCAGCTTAGGGGGAGGGACGGCAGATACGCAGTATTTT.

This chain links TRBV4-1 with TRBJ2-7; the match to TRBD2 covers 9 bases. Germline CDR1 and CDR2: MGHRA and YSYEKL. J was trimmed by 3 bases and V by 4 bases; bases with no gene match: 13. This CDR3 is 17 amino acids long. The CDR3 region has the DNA TGCGCCAGCAGCCCCCGGTCGGCTAGCGGGAACAACTACGAGCAGTACTTC. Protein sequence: CASSPRSASGNNYEQYF.

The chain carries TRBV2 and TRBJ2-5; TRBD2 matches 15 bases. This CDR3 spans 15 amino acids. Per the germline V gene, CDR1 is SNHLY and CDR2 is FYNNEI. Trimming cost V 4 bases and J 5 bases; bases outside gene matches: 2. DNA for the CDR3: TGTGCCAGCAGTGGGACTAGCGGGAGGGTGGAGACCCAGTACTTC. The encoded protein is CASSGTSGRVETQYF.

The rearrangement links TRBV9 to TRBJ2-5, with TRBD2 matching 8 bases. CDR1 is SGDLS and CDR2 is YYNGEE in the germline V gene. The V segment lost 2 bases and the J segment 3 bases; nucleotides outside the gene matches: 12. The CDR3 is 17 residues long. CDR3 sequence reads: CASSVGRTSRGEETQYF. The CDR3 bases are TGTGCCAGCAGCGTGGGACGGACTAGCCGGGGGGAAGAGACCCAGTACTTC.

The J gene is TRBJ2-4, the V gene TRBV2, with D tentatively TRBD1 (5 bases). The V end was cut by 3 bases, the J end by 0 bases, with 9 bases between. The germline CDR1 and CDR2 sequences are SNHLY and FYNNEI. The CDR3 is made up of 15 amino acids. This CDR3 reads CASSDPGLAKNIQYF. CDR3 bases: TGTGCCAGCAGTGATCCAGGGTTAGCCAAAAACATTCAGTACTTC.

The CDR3 reads CASSSRSGLNTEAFF. The DNA of the CDR3 is TGTGCCAGCAGTTCTCGATCCGGTTTGAACACTGAAGCTTTCTTT. The chain joins TRBV6-1 to TRBJ1-1, with no clear D. Trimming took 5 bases from V and 0 from J, leaving 13 bases between them. CDR3 length equals 15 residues. Germline lookup yields CDR1 MNHNS and CDR2 SASEGT.

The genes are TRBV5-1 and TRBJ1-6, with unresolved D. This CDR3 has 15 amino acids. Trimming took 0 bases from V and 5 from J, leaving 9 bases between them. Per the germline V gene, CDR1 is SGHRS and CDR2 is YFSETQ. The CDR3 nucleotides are TGCGCCAGCAGCTTGGACTACGGCGATAATTCACCCCTCCACTTT. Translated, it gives CASSLDYGDNSPLHF.

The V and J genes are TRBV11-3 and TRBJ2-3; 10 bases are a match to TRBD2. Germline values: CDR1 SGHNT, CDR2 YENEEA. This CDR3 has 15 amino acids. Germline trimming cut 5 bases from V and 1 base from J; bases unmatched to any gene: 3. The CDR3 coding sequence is TGTGCCAGCAGCCCCGGGACTAGCGGCACAGATACGCAGTATTTT. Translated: CASSPGTSGTDTQYF.

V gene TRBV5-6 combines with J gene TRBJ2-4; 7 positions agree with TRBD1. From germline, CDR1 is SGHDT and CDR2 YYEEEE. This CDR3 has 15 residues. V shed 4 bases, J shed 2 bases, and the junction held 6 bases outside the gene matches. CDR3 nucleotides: TGTGCCAGCAGCGGGACAGCCATTACCAAAAACATTCAGTACTTC. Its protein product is CASSGTAITKNIQYF.

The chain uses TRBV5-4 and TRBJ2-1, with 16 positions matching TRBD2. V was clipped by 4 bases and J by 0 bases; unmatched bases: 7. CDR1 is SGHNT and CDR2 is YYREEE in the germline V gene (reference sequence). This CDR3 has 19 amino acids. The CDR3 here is CASSGAGTSGRGSYNEQFF. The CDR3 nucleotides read TGTGCCAGCAGCGGAGCCGGGACTAGCGGGAGGGGCTCCTACAATGAGCAGTTCTTC.

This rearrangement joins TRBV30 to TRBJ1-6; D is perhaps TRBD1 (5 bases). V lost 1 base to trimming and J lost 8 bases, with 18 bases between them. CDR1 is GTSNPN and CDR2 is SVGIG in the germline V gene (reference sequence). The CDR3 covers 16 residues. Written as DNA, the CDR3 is TGTGCCTGGAGTGACTCCTTTGGGGCGCCGGATTCACCCCTCCACTTT. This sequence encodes CAWSDSFGAPDSPLHF.

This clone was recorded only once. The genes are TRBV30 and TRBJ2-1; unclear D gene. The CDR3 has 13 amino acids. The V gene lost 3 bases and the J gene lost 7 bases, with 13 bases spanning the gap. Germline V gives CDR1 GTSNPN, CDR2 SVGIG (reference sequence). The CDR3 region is CAWSASASNEQFF. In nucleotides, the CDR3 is TGTGCCTGGAGCGCGAGCGCCTCGAATGAGCAGTTCTTC.

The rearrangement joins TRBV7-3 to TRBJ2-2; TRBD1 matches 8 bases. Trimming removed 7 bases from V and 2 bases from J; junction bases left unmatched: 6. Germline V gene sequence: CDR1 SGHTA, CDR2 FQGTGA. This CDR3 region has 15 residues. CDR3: CASTPTGANTGELFF. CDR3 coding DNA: TGTGCCAGCACCCCGACAGGGGCTAACACCGGGGAGCTGTTTTTT.

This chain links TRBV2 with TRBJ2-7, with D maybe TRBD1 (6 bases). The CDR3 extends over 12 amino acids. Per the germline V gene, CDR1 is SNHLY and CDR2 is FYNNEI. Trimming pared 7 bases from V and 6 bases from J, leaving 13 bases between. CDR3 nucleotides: TGTGCCAGCACCCCGACAGGAGTCGAGCAGTACTTC. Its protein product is CASTPTGVEQYF. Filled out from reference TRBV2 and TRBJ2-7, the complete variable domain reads EPEVTQTPSHQVTQMGQEVILRCVPISNHLYFYWYRQILGQKVEFLVSFYNNEISEKSEIFDDQFSVERPDGSNFTLKIRSTKLEDSAMYFCASTPTGVEQYFGPGTRLTVT.